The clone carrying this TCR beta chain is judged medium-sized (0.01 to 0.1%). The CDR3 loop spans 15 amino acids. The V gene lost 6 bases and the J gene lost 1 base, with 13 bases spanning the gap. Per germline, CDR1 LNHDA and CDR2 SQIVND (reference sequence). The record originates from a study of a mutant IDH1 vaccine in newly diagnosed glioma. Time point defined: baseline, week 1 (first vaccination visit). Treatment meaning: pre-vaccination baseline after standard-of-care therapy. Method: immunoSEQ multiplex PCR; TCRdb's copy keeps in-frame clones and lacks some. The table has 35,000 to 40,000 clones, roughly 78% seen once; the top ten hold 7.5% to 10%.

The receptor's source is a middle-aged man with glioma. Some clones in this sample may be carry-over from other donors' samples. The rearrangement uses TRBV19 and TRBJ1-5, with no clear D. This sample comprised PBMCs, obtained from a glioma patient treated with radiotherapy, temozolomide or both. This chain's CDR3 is CASSIRDQSNQPQHF. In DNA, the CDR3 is TGTGCCAGTAGCATCCGTGACCAGAGCAATCAGCCCCAGCATTTT.